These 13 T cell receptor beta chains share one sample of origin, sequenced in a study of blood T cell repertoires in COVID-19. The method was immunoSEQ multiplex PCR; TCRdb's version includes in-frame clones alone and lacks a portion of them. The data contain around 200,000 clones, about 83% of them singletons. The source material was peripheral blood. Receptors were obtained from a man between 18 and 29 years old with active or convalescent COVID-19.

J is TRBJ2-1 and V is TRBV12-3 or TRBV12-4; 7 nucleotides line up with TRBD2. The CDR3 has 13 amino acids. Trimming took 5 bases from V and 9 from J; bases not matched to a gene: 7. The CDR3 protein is CASSAVAGGEQFF. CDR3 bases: TGTGCCAGCAGTGCCGTAGCGGGCGGTGAGCAGTTCTTC.

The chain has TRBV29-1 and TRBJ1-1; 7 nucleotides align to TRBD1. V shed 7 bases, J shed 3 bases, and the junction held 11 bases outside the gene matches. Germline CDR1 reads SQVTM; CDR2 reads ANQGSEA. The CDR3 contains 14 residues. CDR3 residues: CSGRTGTFYTEAFF. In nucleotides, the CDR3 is TGCAGCGGGAGGACAGGTACGTTTTACACTGAAGCTTTCTTT.

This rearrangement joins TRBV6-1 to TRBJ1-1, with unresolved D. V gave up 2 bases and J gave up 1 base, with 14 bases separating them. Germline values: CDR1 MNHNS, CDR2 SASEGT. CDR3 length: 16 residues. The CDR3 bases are TGTGCCAGCAGTGAACGGAGTGGCGCGTGGAACACTGAAGCTTTCTTT. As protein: CASSERSGAWNTEAFF.

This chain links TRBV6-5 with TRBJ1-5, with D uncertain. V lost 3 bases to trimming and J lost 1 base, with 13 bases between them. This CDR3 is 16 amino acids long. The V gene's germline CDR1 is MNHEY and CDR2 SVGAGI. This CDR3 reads CASSYGESGSNQPQHF. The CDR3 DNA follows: TGTGCCAGCAGTTATGGGGAATCGGGGAGCAATCAGCCCCAGCATTTT.

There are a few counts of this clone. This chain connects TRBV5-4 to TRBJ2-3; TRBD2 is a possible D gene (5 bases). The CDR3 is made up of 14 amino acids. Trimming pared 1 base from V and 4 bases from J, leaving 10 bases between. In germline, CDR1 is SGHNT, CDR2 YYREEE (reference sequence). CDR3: CASSLRTASDTQYF. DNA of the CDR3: TGTGCCAGCAGCTTGAGGACTGCCTCAGATACGCAGTATTTT. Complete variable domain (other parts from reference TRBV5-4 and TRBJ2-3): ETGVTQSPTHLIKTRGQQVTLRCSSQSGHNTVSWYQQALGQGPQFIFQYYREEENGRGNFPPRFSGLQFPNYSSELNVNALELDDSALYLCASSLRTASDTQYFGPGTRLTVL.

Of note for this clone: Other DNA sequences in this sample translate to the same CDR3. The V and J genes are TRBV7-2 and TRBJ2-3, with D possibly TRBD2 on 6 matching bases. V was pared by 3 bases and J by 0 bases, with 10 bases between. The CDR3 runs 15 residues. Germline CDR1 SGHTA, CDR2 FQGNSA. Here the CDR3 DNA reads TGTGCCAGCAGCTTTGGGGGACTGAGCACAGATACGCAGTATTTT. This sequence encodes CASSFGGLSTDTQYF. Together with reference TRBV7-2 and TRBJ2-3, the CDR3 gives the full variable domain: GAGVSQSPSNKVTEKGKDVELRCDPISGHTALYWYRQSLGQGLEFLIYFQGNSAPDKSGLPSDRFSAERTGGSVSTLTIQRTQQEDSAVYLCASSFGGLSTDTQYFGPGTRLTVL.

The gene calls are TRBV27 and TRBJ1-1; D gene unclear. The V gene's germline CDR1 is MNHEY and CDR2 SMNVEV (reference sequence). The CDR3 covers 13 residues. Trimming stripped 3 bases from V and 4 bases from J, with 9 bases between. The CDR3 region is CASSFSGGTEAFF. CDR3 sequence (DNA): TGTGCCAGCAGTTTCTCAGGAGGCACTGAAGCTTTCTTT.

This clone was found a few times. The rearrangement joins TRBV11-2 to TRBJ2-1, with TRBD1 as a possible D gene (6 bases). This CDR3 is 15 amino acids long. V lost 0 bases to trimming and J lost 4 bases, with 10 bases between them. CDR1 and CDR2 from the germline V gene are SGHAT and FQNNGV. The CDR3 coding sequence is TGTGCCAGCAGCTTAGAACTAGGGGGTTACAATGAGCAGTTCTTC. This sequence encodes CASSLELGGYNEQFF.

CDR3 in DNA: TGTGCCAGCAGCCCCTCGGGACTCCTACCACCCGGGGAGCTGTTTTTT. This translates into CASSPSGLLPPGELFF. This rearrangement joins TRBV14 to TRBJ2-2, with a possible D match to TRBD2 (6 bases). Trimming shortened V by 4 bases and J by 6 bases, and 18 bases separated the two germline ends. CDR3 length: 16 amino acids. Germline values: CDR1 SGHDN, CDR2 FVKESK.

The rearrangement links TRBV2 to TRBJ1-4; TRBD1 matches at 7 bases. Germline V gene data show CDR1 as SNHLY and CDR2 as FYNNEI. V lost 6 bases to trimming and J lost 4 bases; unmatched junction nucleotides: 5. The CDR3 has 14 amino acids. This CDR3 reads CASREQGINEKLFF. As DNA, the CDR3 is TGTGCCAGCAGGGAACAGGGGATTAATGAAAAACTGTTTTTT.

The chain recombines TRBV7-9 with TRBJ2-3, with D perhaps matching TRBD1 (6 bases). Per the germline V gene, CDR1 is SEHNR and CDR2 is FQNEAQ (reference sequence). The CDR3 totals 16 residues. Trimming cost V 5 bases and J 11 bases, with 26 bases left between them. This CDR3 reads CASSQDRQVWSIEQYF. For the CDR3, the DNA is TGTGCCAGCAGCCAGGACAGACAGGTCTGGTCTATCGAGCAGTATTTT.

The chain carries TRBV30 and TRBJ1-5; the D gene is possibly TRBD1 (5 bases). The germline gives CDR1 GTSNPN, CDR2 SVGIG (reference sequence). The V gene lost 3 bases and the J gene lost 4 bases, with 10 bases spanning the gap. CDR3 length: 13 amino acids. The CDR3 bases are TGTGCCTGGAGCTTACAGGAGAATCAGCCCCAGCATTTT. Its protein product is CAWSLQENQPQHF.

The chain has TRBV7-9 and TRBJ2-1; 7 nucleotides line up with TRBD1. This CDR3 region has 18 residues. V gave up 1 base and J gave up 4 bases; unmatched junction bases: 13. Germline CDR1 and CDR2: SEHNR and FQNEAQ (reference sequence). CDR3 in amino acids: CASSLGYMGQGVYNEQFF. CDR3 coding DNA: TGTGCCAGCAGCTTAGGTTATATGGGCCAGGGGGTATACAATGAGCAGTTCTTC.